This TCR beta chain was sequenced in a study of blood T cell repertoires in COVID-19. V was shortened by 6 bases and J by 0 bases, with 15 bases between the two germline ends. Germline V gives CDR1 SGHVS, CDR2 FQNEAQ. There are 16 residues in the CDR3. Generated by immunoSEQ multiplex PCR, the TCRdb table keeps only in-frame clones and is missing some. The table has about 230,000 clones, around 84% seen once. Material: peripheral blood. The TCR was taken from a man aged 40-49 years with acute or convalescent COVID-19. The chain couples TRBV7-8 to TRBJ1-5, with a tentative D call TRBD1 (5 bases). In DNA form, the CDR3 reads TGTGCCAGCAGTGTGCAGGGCAGAAATAGCAATCAGCCCCAGCATTTT. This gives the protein CASSVQGRNSNQPQHF.